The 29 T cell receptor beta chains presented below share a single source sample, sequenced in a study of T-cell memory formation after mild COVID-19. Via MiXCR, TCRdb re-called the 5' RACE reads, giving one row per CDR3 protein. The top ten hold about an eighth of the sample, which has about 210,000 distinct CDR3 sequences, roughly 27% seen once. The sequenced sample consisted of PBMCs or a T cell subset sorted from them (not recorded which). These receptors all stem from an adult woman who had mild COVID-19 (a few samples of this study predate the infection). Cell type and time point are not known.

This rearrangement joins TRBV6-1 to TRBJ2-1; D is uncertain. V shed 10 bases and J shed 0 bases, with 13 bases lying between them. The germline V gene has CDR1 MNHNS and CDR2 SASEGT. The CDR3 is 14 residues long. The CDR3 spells CATPDPNSYNEQFF. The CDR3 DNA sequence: TGTGCCACTCCAGACCCCAACTCCTACAATGAGCAGTTCTTC.

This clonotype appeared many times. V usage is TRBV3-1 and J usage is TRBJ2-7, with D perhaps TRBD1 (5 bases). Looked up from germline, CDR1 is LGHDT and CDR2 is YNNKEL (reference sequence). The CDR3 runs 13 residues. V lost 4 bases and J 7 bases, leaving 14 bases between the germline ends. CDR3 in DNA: TGTGCCAGCAGCCTCGGACATATCGATGAGCAGTACTTC. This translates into CASSLGHIDEQYF.

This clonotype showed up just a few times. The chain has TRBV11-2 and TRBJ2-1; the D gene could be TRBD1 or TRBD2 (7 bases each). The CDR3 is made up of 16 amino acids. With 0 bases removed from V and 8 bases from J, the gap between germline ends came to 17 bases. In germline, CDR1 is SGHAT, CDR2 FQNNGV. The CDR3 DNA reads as TGTGCCAGCAGCTTAGATCCCCAGGGGGGGGTCTATGAGCAGTTCTTC. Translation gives CASSLDPQGGVYEQFF.

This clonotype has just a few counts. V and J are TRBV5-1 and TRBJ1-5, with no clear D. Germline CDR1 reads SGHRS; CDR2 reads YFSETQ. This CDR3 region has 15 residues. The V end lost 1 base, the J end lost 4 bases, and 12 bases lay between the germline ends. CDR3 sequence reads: CASSLLGHANQPQHF. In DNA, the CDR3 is TGCGCCAGCAGCTTGCTTGGCCACGCAAATCAGCCCCAGCATTTT.

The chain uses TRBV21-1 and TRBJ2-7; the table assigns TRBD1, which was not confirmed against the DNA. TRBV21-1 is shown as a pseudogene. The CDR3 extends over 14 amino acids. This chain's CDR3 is CASSKAGHRYEQYF. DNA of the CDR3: TGTGCCAGCAGCAAAGCGGGACACCGTTACGAGCAGTACTTC.

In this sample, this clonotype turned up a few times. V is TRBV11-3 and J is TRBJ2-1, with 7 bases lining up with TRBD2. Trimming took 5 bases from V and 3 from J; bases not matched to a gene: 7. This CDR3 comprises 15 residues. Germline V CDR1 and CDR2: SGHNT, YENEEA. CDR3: CASSLDGTNYNEQFF. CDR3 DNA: TGTGCCAGCAGCCTTGACGGGACTAACTACAATGAGCAGTTCTTC. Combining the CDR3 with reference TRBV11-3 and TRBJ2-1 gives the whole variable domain EAGVVQSPRYKIIEKKQPVAFWCNPISGHNTLYWYLQNLGQGPELLIRYENEEAVDDSQLPKDRFSAERLKGVDSTLKIQPAELGDSAVYLCASSLDGTNYNEQFFGPGTRLTVL.

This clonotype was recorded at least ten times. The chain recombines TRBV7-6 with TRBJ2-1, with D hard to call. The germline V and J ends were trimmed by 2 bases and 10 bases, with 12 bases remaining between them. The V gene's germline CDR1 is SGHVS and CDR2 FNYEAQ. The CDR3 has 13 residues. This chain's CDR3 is CASSLSQLGEQFF. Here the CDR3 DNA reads TGTGCCAGCAGCTTATCGCAGCTTGGGGAGCAGTTCTTC.

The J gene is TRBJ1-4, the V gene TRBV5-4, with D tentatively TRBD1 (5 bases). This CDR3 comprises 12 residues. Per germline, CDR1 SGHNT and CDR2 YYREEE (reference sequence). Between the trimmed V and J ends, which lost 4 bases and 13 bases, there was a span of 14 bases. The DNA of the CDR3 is TGTGCCAGCAGCCGCGGCCAGGGCAGACTGTTTTTT. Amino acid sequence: CASSRGQGRLFF.

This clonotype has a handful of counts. CDR3 in DNA: TGTGCCAGCAGACTGACTTTAGATACGCAGTATTTT. It codes for CASRLTLDTQYF. The chain combines TRBV11-2 with TRBJ2-3, with D hard to call. Between the trimmed V and J ends, which lost 6 bases and 5 bases, there was a span of 9 bases. Germline V gene sequence: CDR1 SGHAT, CDR2 FQNNGV. The CDR3 is 12 residues long.

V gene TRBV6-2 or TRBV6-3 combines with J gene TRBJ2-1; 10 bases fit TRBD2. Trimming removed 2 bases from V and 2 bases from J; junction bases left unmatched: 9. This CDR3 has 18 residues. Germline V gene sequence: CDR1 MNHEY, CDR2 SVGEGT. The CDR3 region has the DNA TGTGCCAGCAGTTACCTCCCCGGCAGCGGGGGGGCCTACAATGAGCAGTTCTTC. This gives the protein CASSYLPGSGGAYNEQFF.

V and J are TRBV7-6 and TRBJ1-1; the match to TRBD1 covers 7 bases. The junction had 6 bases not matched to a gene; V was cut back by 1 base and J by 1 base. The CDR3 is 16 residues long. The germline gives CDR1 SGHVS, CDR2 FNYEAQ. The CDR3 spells CASSLGQGGGNTEAFF. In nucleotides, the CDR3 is TGTGCCAGCAGCTTAGGACAGGGAGGCGGGAACACTGAAGCTTTCTTT.

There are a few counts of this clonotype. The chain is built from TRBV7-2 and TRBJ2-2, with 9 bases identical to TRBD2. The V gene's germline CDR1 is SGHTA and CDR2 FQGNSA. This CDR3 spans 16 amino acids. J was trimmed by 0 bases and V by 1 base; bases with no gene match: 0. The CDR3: CASSLVAGANTGELFF. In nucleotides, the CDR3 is TGTGCCAGCAGCTTAGTAGCGGGAGCGAACACCGGGGAGCTGTTTTTT.

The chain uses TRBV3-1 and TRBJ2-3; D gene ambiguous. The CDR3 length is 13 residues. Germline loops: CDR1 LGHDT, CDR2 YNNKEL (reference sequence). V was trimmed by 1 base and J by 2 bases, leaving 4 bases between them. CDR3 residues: CASSQVLTDTQYF. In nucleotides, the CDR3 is TGTGCCAGCAGCCAAGTCCTCACAGATACGCAGTATTTT.

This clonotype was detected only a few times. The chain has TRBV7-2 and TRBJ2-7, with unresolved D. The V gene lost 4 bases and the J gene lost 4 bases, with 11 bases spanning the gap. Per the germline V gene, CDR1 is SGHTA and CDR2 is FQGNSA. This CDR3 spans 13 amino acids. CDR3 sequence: CASSSYLRYEQYF. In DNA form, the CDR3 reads TGTGCCAGCAGCTCTTATTTACGATACGAGCAGTACTTC.

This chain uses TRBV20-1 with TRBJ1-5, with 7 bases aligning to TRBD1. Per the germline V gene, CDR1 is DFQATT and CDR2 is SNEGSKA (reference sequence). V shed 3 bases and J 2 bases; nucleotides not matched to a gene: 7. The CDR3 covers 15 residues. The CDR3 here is CSASPRTGGNQPQHF. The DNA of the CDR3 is TGCAGTGCTAGCCCGCGAACAGGGGGCAATCAGCCCCAGCATTTT.

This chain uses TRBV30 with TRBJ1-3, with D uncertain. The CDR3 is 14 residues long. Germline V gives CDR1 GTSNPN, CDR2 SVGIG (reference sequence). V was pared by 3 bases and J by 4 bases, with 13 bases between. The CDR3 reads CAWRDGAAGNTIYF. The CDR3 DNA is TGTGCCTGGAGGGACGGCGCGGCGGGAAACACCATATATTTT.

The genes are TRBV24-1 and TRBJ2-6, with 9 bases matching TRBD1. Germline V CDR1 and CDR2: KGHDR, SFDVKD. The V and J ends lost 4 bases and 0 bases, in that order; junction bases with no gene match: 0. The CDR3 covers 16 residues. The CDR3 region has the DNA TGTGCCACCAGTGAGGACAGGGGCTCTGGGGCCAACGTCCTGACTTTC. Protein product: CATSEDRGSGANVLTF.

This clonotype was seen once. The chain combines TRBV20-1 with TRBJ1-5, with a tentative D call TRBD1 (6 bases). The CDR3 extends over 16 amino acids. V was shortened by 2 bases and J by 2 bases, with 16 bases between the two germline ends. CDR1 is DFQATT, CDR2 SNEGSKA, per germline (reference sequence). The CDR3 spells CSARRRVAGGNQPQHF. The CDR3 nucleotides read TGCAGTGCTAGAAGGCGGGTGGCAGGGGGCAATCAGCCCCAGCATTTT.

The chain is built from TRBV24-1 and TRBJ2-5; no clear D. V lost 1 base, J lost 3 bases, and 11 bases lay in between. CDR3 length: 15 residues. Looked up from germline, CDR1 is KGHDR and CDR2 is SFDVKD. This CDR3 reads CATSDLPGLKETQYF. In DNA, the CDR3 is TGTGCCACCAGTGATTTACCAGGCCTAAAAGAGACCCAGTACTTC.

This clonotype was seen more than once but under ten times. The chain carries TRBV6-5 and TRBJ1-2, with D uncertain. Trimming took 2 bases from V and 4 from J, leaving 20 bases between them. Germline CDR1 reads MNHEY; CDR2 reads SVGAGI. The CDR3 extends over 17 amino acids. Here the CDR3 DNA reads TGTGCCAGCAGTTACCAACGACTGGCGGGGAGGTTCTATGGCTACACCTTC. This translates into CASSYQRLAGRFYGYTF.

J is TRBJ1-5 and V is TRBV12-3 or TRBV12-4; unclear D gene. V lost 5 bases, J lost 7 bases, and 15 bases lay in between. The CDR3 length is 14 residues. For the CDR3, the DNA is TGTGCCAGCAGTCCTCAGGCAGGTGGGCAGCCCCAGCATTTT. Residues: CASSPQAGGQPQHF.

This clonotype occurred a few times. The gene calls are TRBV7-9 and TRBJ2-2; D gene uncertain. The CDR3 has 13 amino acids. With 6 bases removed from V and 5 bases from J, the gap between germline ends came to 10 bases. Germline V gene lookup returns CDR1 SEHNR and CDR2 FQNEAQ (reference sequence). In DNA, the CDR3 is TGTGCCAGCAGAACTTCGGGTACCGGGGAGCTGTTTTTT. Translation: CASRTSGTGELFF.

The CDR3 loop reads CASSLTRAPLGTEAFF. The CDR3 DNA reads TGTGCCAGCAGTTTAACCCGGGCGCCTCTGGGCACTGAAGCTTTCTTT. The chain is built from TRBV27 and TRBJ1-1; D is unresolved. The V gene lost 2 bases and the J gene lost 4 bases, with 17 bases spanning the gap. CDR3 length: 16 residues. The germline CDR1 and CDR2 sequences are MNHEY and SMNVEV (reference sequence).

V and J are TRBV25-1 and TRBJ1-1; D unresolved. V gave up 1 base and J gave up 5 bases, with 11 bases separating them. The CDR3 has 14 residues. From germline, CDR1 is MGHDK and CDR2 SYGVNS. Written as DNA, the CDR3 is TGTGCCAGCAGTGAATGGGGTTCGCGAACTGAAGCTTTCTTT. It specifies CASSEWGSRTEAFF.

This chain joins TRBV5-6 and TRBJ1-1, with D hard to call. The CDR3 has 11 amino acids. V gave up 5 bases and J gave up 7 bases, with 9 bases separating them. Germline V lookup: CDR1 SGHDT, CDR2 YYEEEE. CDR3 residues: CASSSGREAFF. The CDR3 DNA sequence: TGTGCCAGCAGTAGTGGCCGTGAAGCTTTCTTT.

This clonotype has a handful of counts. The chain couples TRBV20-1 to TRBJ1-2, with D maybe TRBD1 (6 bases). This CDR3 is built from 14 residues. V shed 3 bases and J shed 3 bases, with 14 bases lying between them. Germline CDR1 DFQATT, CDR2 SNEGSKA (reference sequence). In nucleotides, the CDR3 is TGCAGTGCTAGGCGACAGGAGTCATACTATGGCTACACCTTC. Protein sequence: CSARRQESYYGYTF.

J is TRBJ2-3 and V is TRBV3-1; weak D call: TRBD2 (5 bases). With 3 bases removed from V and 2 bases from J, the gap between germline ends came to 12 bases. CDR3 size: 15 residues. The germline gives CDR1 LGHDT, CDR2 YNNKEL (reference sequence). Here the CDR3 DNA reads TGTGCCAGCAGCCAGCGGGCTCCCTCCACAGATACGCAGTATTTT. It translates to CASSQRAPSTDTQYF.

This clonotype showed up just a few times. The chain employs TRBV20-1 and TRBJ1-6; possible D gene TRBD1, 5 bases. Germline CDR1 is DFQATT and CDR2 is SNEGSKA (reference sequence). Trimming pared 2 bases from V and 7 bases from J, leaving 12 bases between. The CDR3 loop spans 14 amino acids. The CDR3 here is CSARTGTGNSPLHF. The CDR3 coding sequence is TGCAGTGCTAGAACCGGGACGGGGAATTCACCCCTCCACTTT.

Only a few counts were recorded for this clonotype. As DNA, the CDR3 is TGCGCCAGCAGCTTGACGCCGGGACAGGGGCACAATGAGCAGTTCTTC. As protein: CASSLTPGQGHNEQFF. This sequence joins TRBV5-1 and TRBJ2-1, with TRBD1 matching over 10 bases. CDR1 is SGHRS, CDR2 YFSETQ, per germline. The CDR3 totals 16 residues. The V gene end was trimmed by 1 base and the J gene end by 5 bases; junction bases not matched to a gene: 6.